This entry concerns a single T cell receptor (beta chain). The antigen is unknown. CDR3 size: 14 residues. Trimming stripped 4 bases from V and 6 bases from J, with 15 bases between. Germline-derived CDR1 and CDR2 are MNHNY and SVGAGI (reference sequence). This sample stems from a study of T cell repertoires in cytomegalovirus infection. The wider study: An indication of both CMV infection and matching HLA type came from public TCR beta signatures. General study points: Identification of carriers of CMV plus the relevant HLA was achieved through cumulative public TCR beta family frequency.

TCRdb passed the reads through MiXCR, listing each CDR3 protein once. This table has hundreds of thousands of distinct CDR3 sequences, 24% appearing once. This clonotype was obtained from a human donor in good health (CMV status not recorded). Some clones in this sample may be carry-over from other donors' samples. The sample comprised CD8+ T cells from PBMCs. The chain is built from TRBV6-6 and TRBJ1-2, with D unresolved. The CDR3, as DNA: TGTGCCAGCAGTTTACCCGTGGAGACCGATGGCTACACCTTC. Translating gives CASSLPVETDGYTF.